The 27 T cell receptor beta chains in this list originate from one sample, sequenced in a study of T cell changes during pregnancy in multiple sclerosis. Assay: immunoSEQ multiplex PCR; the TCRdb copy retains only in-frame clones and omits some. This table has 90,000 to 120,000 clones, around 92% appearing once. The specimen comprised peripheral blood, sampled in the third trimester of pregnancy. The receptor source for this set is a female donor in good health, enrolled as a control in a pregnancy study.

In this sample, this clone turned up once. The rearrangement links TRBV30 to TRBJ2-3; 8 bases are a match to TRBD2. Germline assignment: CDR1 GTSNPN and CDR2 SVGIG (reference sequence). The CDR3 is 15 amino acids. After removal of 0 bases from V and 4 bases from J, the junction contained 6 bases not matched to a gene. The CDR3 coding sequence is TGTGCCTGGAGTGTGACCGGGAGGGGTGCAGATACGCAGTATTTT. This encodes CAWSVTGRGADTQYF.

The chain is built from TRBV7-9 and TRBJ2-3; possible D gene TRBD2, 5 bases. Germline V lookup: CDR1 SEHNR, CDR2 FQNEAQ (reference sequence). The CDR3 length is 16 residues. V gave up 1 base and J gave up 2 bases, with 13 bases separating them. This CDR3 is CASSLGIQRDTDTQYF. CDR3 nucleotides: TGTGCCAGCAGCTTAGGAATTCAGAGGGACACAGATACGCAGTATTTT. Combining the CDR3 with reference TRBV7-9 and TRBJ2-3 gives the whole variable domain DTGVSQNPRHKITKRGQNVTFRCDPISEHNRLYWYRQTLGQGPEFLTYFQNEAQLEKSRLLSDRFSAERPKGSFSTLEIQRTEQGDSAMYLCASSLGIQRDTDTQYFGPGTRLTVL.

The J gene is TRBJ1-3, the V gene TRBV4-3; D is ambiguous. This CDR3 has 15 residues. Germline V gene lookup returns CDR1 LGHNA and CDR2 YSLEER. V lost 0 bases to trimming and J lost 4 bases, with 10 bases between them. CDR3 nucleotide sequence: TGCGCCAGCAGCCAAGATGTCTCTCTGGGAAACACCATATATTTT. Translating it yields CASSQDVSLGNTIYF.

The chain combines TRBV11-2 with TRBJ1-6; TRBD1 matches 7 bases. This CDR3 contains 18 residues. V lost 4 bases to trimming and J lost 0 bases; unmatched junction nucleotides: 9. Germline assignment: CDR1 SGHAT and CDR2 FQNNGV. The CDR3, as DNA: TGTGCCAGCAGCTCCCCGACAGGGAGAATCTCCTATAATTCACCCCTCCACTTT. Protein sequence: CASSSPTGRISYNSPLHF.

The chain employs TRBV19 and TRBJ1-3; D remains unclear. The germline gives CDR1 LNHDA, CDR2 SQIVND (reference sequence). Between the trimmed V and J ends, which lost 6 bases and 0 bases, there was a span of 6 bases. CDR3 length: 13 residues. CDR3 amino acids: CASRAHSGNTIYF. In DNA, the CDR3 is TGTGCCAGTAGGGCCCACTCTGGAAACACCATATATTTT.

The V gene is TRBV7-8, the J gene TRBJ2-1; TRBD2 agrees at 9 bases. CDR1 SGHVS and CDR2 FQNEAQ come from the germline V gene. Losses at the gene ends were 4 bases for V and 8 bases for J; bases not matched to a gene: 24. The CDR3 is 20 residues long. CDR3 DNA sequence: TGTGCCAGCAGCTCTAGGAAACTGTTAGCGGGGGAGTACAATACCCATGAGCAGTTCTTC. Translated: CASSSRKLLAGEYNTHEQFF.

This chain uses TRBV14 with TRBJ1-1, with D possibly TRBD1 on 5 matching bases. CDR1 SGHDN and CDR2 FVKESK come from the germline V gene. Trimming pared 4 bases from V and 0 bases from J, leaving 9 bases between. The CDR3 length is 14 residues. CDR3 sequence: CASSPTALNTEAFF. CDR3 bases: TGTGCCAGCAGCCCGACAGCTTTGAACACTGAAGCTTTCTTT.

J is TRBJ2-3 and V is TRBV7-2; 8 bases align to TRBD2. Trimming cost V 5 bases and J 2 bases; bases outside gene matches: 6. The CDR3 is 15 residues long. Germline lookup yields CDR1 SGHTA and CDR2 FQGNSA. The CDR3 loop is CASSPFGGATDTQYF. The DNA of the CDR3 is TGTGCCAGCAGCCCCTTCGGGGGGGCCACAGATACGCAGTATTTT.

V and J are TRBV10-3 and TRBJ2-7; TRBD2 aligns across 13 bases. V lost 7 bases to trimming and J lost 5 bases; unmatched junction nucleotides: 8. The V gene's germline CDR1 is ENHRY and CDR2 SYGVKD. This CDR3 has 15 residues. CDR3 in amino acids: CAIKLAGGPFDEQYF. DNA of the CDR3: TGTGCCATCAAACTAGCGGGGGGGCCTTTCGACGAGCAGTACTTC.

The chain carries TRBV6-5 and TRBJ1-4; 7 positions agree with TRBD1. Germline assignment: CDR1 MNHEY and CDR2 SVGAGI. The trim removed 0 bases at V and 7 bases at J, leaving 8 bases unmatched. This CDR3 comprises 16 residues. Here the CDR3 reads CASSYSYRGVGEKLFF. The CDR3 region has the DNA TGTGCCAGCAGTTACTCCTACAGGGGAGTAGGTGAAAAACTGTTTTTT.

The chain has TRBV6-4 and TRBJ2-3; 8 nucleotides agree with TRBD1. V dropped 0 bases and J dropped 4; count of bases not matched to a gene: 0. The germline CDR1 and CDR2 sequences are MRHNA and SNTAGT. This CDR3 region has 14 residues. The CDR3 coding sequence is TGTGCCAGCAGTGACTCGACAGGGGCAGATACGCAGTATTTT. It encodes CASSDSTGADTQYF.

This chain connects TRBV7-8 to TRBJ2-2; 8 bases line up with TRBD1. Germline loops: CDR1 SGHVS, CDR2 FQNEAQ. The trim removed 7 bases at V and 1 base at J, leaving 2 bases unmatched. The CDR3 sequence is 14 residues long. CDR3 sequence (DNA): TGTGCCAGCATCGGACAGGGGAACACCGGGGAGCTGTTTTTT. Protein: CASIGQGNTGELFF.

J is TRBJ1-5 and V is TRBV19; unclear D gene. This CDR3 region has 13 residues. V was cut by 7 bases and J by 4 bases, with 11 bases left in between. Germline V lookup: CDR1 LNHDA, CDR2 SQIVND (reference sequence). CDR3 DNA sequence: TGTGCCAGTACCCCTCGGGAAAATCAGCCCCAGCATTTT. Translated, it gives CASTPRENQPQHF.

The chain couples TRBV9 to TRBJ2-7; 7 bases are shared with TRBD2. The CDR3 is 18 residues long. V shed 0 bases and J 0 bases; nucleotides not matched to a gene: 12. Germline-derived CDR1 and CDR2 are SGDLS and YYNGEE. In nucleotides, the CDR3 is TGTGCCAGCAGCGTAGAACCTTTTGGGCGGGGGATCTCCTACGAGCAGTACTTC. Translating gives CASSVEPFGRGISYEQYF.

The CDR3 nucleotides are TGTGCCAGCAGTGGGGGACAGCTGATGAATGAAAAACTGTTTTTT. Its translation is CASSGGQLMNEKLFF. The gene calls are TRBV2 and TRBJ1-4, with 7 positions matching TRBD1. CDR1 SNHLY and CDR2 FYNNEI come from the germline V gene. The CDR3 spans 15 residues. V dropped 4 bases and J dropped 5; count of bases not matched to a gene: 7. Combining the CDR3 with reference TRBV2 and TRBJ1-4 gives the whole variable domain EPEVTQTPSHQVTQMGQEVILRCVPISNHLYFYWYRQILGQKVEFLVSFYNNEISEKSEIFDDQFSVERPDGSNFTLKIRSTKLEDSAMYFCASSGGQLMNEKLFFGSGTQLSVL.

V is TRBV18 and J is TRBJ1-2, with D hard to call. The CDR3 contains 13 residues. CDR1 and CDR2 (germline): KGHSH, LQKENI. The V gene lost 1 base and the J gene lost 2 bases, with 5 bases spanning the gap. The CDR3 is CASSPRANYGYTF. The CDR3 region has the DNA TGTGCCAGCTCACCACGGGCGAACTATGGCTACACCTTC. The full variable domain, with the rest looked up from reference TRBV18 and TRBJ1-2, is NAGVMQNPRHLVRRRGQEARLRCSPMKGHSHVYWYRQLPEEGLKFMVYLQKENIIDESGMPKERFSAEFPKEGPSILRIQQVVRGDSAAYFCASSPRANYGYTFGSGTRLTVV.

The V call is TRBV19, the J call TRBJ1-5; 10 bases are shared with TRBD1. The junction had 4 bases not matched to a gene; V was cut back by 6 bases and J by 2 bases. The V gene's germline CDR1 is LNHDA and CDR2 SQIVND (reference sequence). The CDR3 consists of 15 residues. The CDR3, as DNA: TGTGCCAGTAGGACGACAGGGGGCGGCAATCAGCCCCAGCATTTT. As protein: CASRTTGGGNQPQHF.

The genes are TRBV30 and TRBJ2-3; no clear D. The CDR3 sequence is 13 residues long. Per the germline V gene, CDR1 is GTSNPN and CDR2 is SVGIG (reference sequence). Trimming removed 0 bases at V and 0 bases at J, with 4 bases between. The CDR3 loop reads CAWSVLSTDTQYF. DNA of the CDR3: TGTGCCTGGAGTGTACTTAGCACAGATACGCAGTATTTT. Looking up the rest from reference TRBV30 and TRBJ2-3 gives the full variable domain: SQTIHQWPATLVQPVGSPLSLECTVEGTSNPNLYWYRQAAGRGLQLLFYSVGIGQISSEVPQNLSASRPQDRQFILSSKKLLLSDSGFYLCAWSVLSTDTQYFGPGTRLTVL.

The chain has TRBV19 and TRBJ1-5, with 7 bases matching TRBD1. V lost 7 bases and J lost 4; bases outside the gene matches: 13. CDR1 and CDR2 (germline): LNHDA, SQIVND (reference sequence). The CDR3 has 16 amino acids. DNA of the CDR3: TGTGCCAGTAAGAAAGGGGTGGGACAGCTTAATCAGCCCCAGCATTTT. It specifies CASKKGVGQLNQPQHF.

The rearrangement links TRBV4-3 to TRBJ2-1; TRBD2 is a possible D gene (6 bases). The germline V gene has CDR1 LGHNA and CDR2 YSLEER. The CDR3 is 17 residues long. The V end lost 5 bases, the J end lost 0 bases, and 17 bases lay between the germline ends. The CDR3 reads CASSGGGAGFSYNEQFF. CDR3 bases: TGCGCCAGCAGCGGTGGAGGGGCGGGGTTCTCCTACAATGAGCAGTTCTTC.

The CDR3 loop reads CASSLDGSGPQHF. The CDR3, as DNA: TGTGCCAGCAGCTTGGACGGGTCCGGGCCCCAGCATTTT. This rearrangement joins TRBV5-6 to TRBJ1-5; no clear D gene. Per the germline V gene, CDR1 is SGHDT and CDR2 is YYEEEE. Deletions cut 0 bases from V and 9 bases from J, with 10 bases between. This CDR3 spans 13 amino acids.

The rearrangement joins TRBV9 to TRBJ1-2; D uncertain. With 0 bases removed from V and 6 bases from J, the gap between germline ends came to 9 bases. The CDR3 consists of 13 residues. Germline V gene data show CDR1 as SGDLS and CDR2 as YYNGEE. The CDR3 DNA reads as TGTGCCAGCAGCGTAGCTAGAGAGGATGGCTACACCTTC. Translated: CASSVAREDGYTF.

On this clone itself: Since no conserved phenylalanine or tryptophan closes the CDR3, a read error is the likely cause. The chain links TRBV4-1 to TRBJ1-2; tentatively, D is TRBD1 (6 bases). CDR1 and CDR2 from the germline V gene are MGHRA and YSYEKL. The V end lost 2 bases, the J end lost 3 bases, and 19 bases lay between the germline ends. The CDR3 has 17 amino acids. The CDR3 DNA sequence: TGCGCCAGCAGCCAAACACGAACAGCACAGGGAGACTATGGCTACACCTCC. It translates to CASSQTRTAQGDYGYTS.

This clone was seen just once. This sequence joins TRBV4-2 and TRBJ1-2; 7 bases line up with TRBD1. The V gene's germline CDR1 is LGHNA and CDR2 YNFKEQ. The CDR3 contains 15 residues. Trimming at V came to 4 bases and at J to 5 bases, leaving 10 bases not matched to a gene. The DNA of the CDR3 is TGTGCCAGCAGCCCTCAGGGGGGCGCCGGGTATGGCTACACCTTC. Residues: CASSPQGGAGYGYTF.

The gene calls are TRBV7-2 and TRBJ2-7, with D possibly being TRBD2 (6 bases). The CDR3 spans 18 residues. Germline-derived CDR1 and CDR2 are SGHTA and FQGNSA. V was cut by 0 bases and J by 3 bases, with 21 bases left in between. The CDR3 region is CASSLAMSSGDSYYEQYF. CDR3 bases: TGTGCCAGCAGCTTAGCAATGAGTTCCGGGGACTCCTACTACGAGCAGTACTTC. Complete variable domain (other parts from reference TRBV7-2 and TRBJ2-7): GAGVSQSPSNKVTEKGKDVELRCDPISGHTALYWYRQSLGQGLEFLIYFQGNSAPDKSGLPSDRFSAERTGGSVSTLTIQRTQQEDSAVYLCASSLAMSSGDSYYEQYFGPGTRLTVT.

The V and J genes are TRBV2 and TRBJ1-1; D possibly corresponds to TRBD1 (5 bases). Trimming pared 5 bases from V and 5 bases from J, leaving 15 bases between. Germline V gene sequence: CDR1 SNHLY, CDR2 FYNNEI. The length of the CDR3 is 14 residues. CDR3 loop: CASSLGGVWTEAFF. In nucleotides, the CDR3 is TGTGCCAGCAGTCTCGGGGGAGTTTGGACTGAAGCTTTCTTT. The full variable domain, completed using reference TRBV2 and TRBJ1-1, is EPEVTQTPSHQVTQMGQEVILRCVPISNHLYFYWYRQILGQKVEFLVSFYNNEISEKSEIFDDQFSVERPDGSNFTLKIRSTKLEDSAMYFCASSLGGVWTEAFFGQGTRLTVV.

V and J are TRBV30 and TRBJ2-2, with D perhaps TRBD1 (6 bases). CDR1 and CDR2 (germline): GTSNPN, SVGIG (reference sequence). The germline V and J ends were trimmed by 5 bases and 4 bases, with 11 bases remaining between them. CDR3 length: 13 amino acids. CDR3 DNA sequence: TGTGCCTGGGGGGACATACTCACCGGGGAGCTGTTTTTT. It yields the protein CAWGDILTGELFF.